This TCR beta chain was recorded in a study of cytomegalovirus exposure and HLA in healthy donors. Study-wide background: The 95 million to 120 million unique TCR beta sequences, from 150 million to 200 million T cells, were found by an earlier analysis. Regarding the study as a whole: Indistinguishable V segments such as TRBV6-2 and TRBV6-3 were excluded. Among the most significant clusters, several appeared linked to common viral pathogens in a later analysis. Associated with cytomegalovirus, according to the listing, were around 160 TCR beta chains.

Trimming pared 7 bases from V and 7 bases from J, leaving 14 bases between. Germline V gene sequence: CDR1 LNHDA, CDR2 SQIVND (reference sequence). CDR3 length: 14 residues. A multiplex PCR was run with 60 Vbeta primers and 13 Jbeta primers. Clones were read by immunoSEQ multiplex PCR, and TCRdb kept only the in-frame ones, dropping some. The sample has some 90,000 clones, over 75% seen once. This clone was detected only once. Its antigen is undetermined. The genes are TRBV19 and TRBJ1-6; D perhaps matches TRBD1 (6 bases). The source material was PBMCs. The receptor comes from a boy aged 5-17 years in good health and CMV-seronegative. CDR3 sequence reads: CASNKETGNSPLHF. DNA for the CDR3: TGTGCCAGTAATAAGGAGACAGGCAATTCACCCCTCCACTTT.